This TCR beta chain was identified during a study of blood T cell repertoires in COVID-19. Study background: From the United States, Italy and Spain came samples of acute and convalescent COVID-19.

Germline CDR1 and CDR2: SEHNR and FQNEAQ (reference sequence). The CDR3 extends over 12 amino acids. V lost 4 bases, J lost 10 bases, and 8 bases lay in between. The protocol was immunoSEQ multiplex PCR, while the TCRdb copy is restricted to in-frame clones and leaves out a portion. The sample holds 120,000 or so clones, 81% seen once. This sequence was found in a man younger than 45 with COVID-19, enrolled during active disease. The chain recombines TRBV7-9 with TRBJ1-6; TRBD1 is a possible D gene (6 bases). Material for sequencing was peripheral blood. The CDR3 loop is CASSSGESPLHF. The CDR3 DNA is TGTGCCAGCAGCTCAGGGGAGTCACCCCTCCACTTT. Looking up the rest from reference TRBV7-9 and TRBJ1-6 gives the full variable domain: DTGVSQNPRHKITKRGQNVTFRCDPISEHNRLYWYRQTLGQGPEFLTYFQNEAQLEKSRLLSDRFSAERPKGSFSTLEIQRTEQGDSAMYLCASSSGESPLHFGNGTRLTVT.